This T cell receptor (beta chain) derives from a study of post-analysis software for immune sequencing data (dated by TCRdb to the mid-2010s). Notes on the research overall: Recorded disease courses included relapsing-remitting, secondary progressive and progressive-relapsing multiple sclerosis, with some patients lacking subtype annotation. The multiple sclerosis patient repertoires were compared with ten to eleven previously published healthy control repertoires from donors aged about 6 to 25 years. A subset of samples was prepared in parallel using single-end sample barcoding, then pooled and co-amplified after Illumina adapter ligation. Summary of the overall study and its limitations: Significantly higher frequencies in patients than in controls were found for about five TRBV segments, including TRBV5-6, TRBV5-1 and TRBV20-1. Compared with controls, multiple sclerosis patients had significantly lower normalized Chao1 diversity, a finding suggesting substantial peripheral T-cell clonal expansion. The control group was slightly older than the multiple sclerosis patient group. Strong co-clustering of samples prepared in the same batch was shown by direct clustering with F measure, prompting a batch-effect correction.

Note on this clonotype: Its antigen has not been determined. Per-nucleotide qualities are absent, and no much larger clonotype sits a single base away.

Including cysteine and phenylalanine, the CDR3 has 13 amino acids. Here the CDR3 DNA is all that survives: 39 bases in frame from base 1. The junction shows trimming of 5 bases on V and 2 bases on J, plus 10 bases between the germline ends. Via the germline V gene (reference sequence), CDR1 is MNHEY and CDR2 SMNVEV. The library relied on PCR. Sequencing was carried out with an Illumina HiSeq 2500. Unique molecular identifiers were incorporated into TCR beta cDNA libraries to reduce PCR and sequencing biases. About 0.5 million cDNA molecules were obtained for every 1 to 10 million input T cells, so each molecule roughly corresponded to one T cell. The patient libraries were prepared and sequenced with the same protocol used for the earlier healthy control dataset. Within a given batch, samples were prepared together, multiplexed and sequenced on the same HiSeq lane. Per the authors' processing: MIGEC was used to process the raw barcoded reads, and molecular identifier groups with only a single read were discarded before consensus assembly and CDR3 extraction. Clonotype tables were post-analysed with VDJtools, and diversity was normalized by down-sampling all datasets to the smallest sample size. Repertoire overlap clustering matched CDR3 amino acid but not nucleotide sequences to correct batch-related cross-sample contamination. TCRdb redid the processing of the public reads, applying fastp at Q25 and MiXCR, and retained in-frame beta chains. Merged by CDR3 protein, the rows form single entries marked with the most common genes and DNA. TCRdb, not the authors, supplied the V and J calls. The sample records 380,000 or so distinct CDR3 sequences, 30% to 45% of which are singletons. The biggest ten clones account for roughly an eighth of the sample.

TCR beta repertoires were profiled from peripheral blood of about a dozen young patients with multiple sclerosis to demonstrate the VDJtools post-analysis software. Multiple sclerosis patients were children and adolescents aged about 6 to 15 years. The sequence is built from TRBV27 and TRBJ2-7; a tentative D call is TRBD1 (6 bases match). The sequence was obtained from a girl aged 10 to 17 with multiple sclerosis. Sequenced: blood. CDR3 sequence: CASSHRETYEQYF. The DNA sequence follows: TGTGCCAGCAGTCACAGGGAGACCTACGAGCAGTACTTC.